These T cell receptor beta chains were read from a single sample in a study of identical twins. Each CDR3 protein is one row after TCRdb ran MiXCR on the 5' RACE reads. The sample lists a few hundred thousand distinct CDR3 sequences; roughly 8.7% were seen once. Separately, the same data were catalogued under a study of yellow fever vaccine responses in identical twins.

Sample: CD8+ T cells sorted from blood. Source of these receptors: a woman in her late teens or twenties in good health. Each CDR3 is given with its conserved first and last residue. The D gene is left open where the match is weak.

cdr3_length j_call d_call v_call cdr3_aa
14 TRBJ1-1 NA TRBV29-1 CSVGRESMNTEAFF
15 TRBJ1-1 TRBD1 TRBV7-9 CASSLPGQGATEAFF
16 TRBJ2-3 NA TRBV3-1 CASSQDRESSTDTQYF
12 TRBJ1-5 NA TRBV7-9 CASSLGSQLLHF
14 TRBJ2-7 NA TRBV29-1 CSVWEGGRGYEQYF
17 TRBJ2-1 NA TRBV7-9 CASSHLFRTASSNEQFF
16 TRBJ2-2 TRBD2 TRBV7-9 CASSWRAGGNTGELFF
14 TRBJ2-6 NA TRBV6-5 CASSYGNGANVLTF
15 TRBJ2-3 NA TRBV9 CASSPFAGKPDTQYF
18 TRBJ2-3 NA TRBV4-2 CASSQDFRAGPSTDTQYF
15 TRBJ2-7 TRBD2 TRBV9 CASSTGGGSSYEQYF
15 TRBJ2-7 NA TRBV11-1 CASSLGGGEGYEQYF
14 TRBJ1-1 NA TRBV5-1 CASRGRQGPTEAFF
15 TRBJ2-7 NA TRBV6-1 CASSLTGTNNYEQYF
15 TRBJ2-5 TRBD2 TRBV7-7 CASSRGLAGRETQYF
15 TRBJ2-7 NA TRBV7-8 CASSLFQGPSYEQYF
14 TRBJ2-7 TRBD1 TRBV4-1 CASAPGQGNNEQYF
17 TRBJ2-5 TRBD2 TRBV12-3/TRBV12-4 CASSLMGLAKIQETQYF
13 TRBJ2-7 NA TRBV21-1 CASSNSGLVEQYF
13 TRBJ2-7 NA TRBV7-8 CASSTGLNYEQYF
19 TRBJ1-1 NA TRBV12-3/TRBV12-4 CASSPYTIGASASDTEAFF
14 TRBJ2-3 NA TRBV6-1 CASSEGWSTDTQYF
13 TRBJ2-1 NA TRBV15 CATSYRTGTQQFF
16 TRBJ2-1 NA TRBV4-1 CASSPADPSGVNEQFF
19 TRBJ2-1 TRBD1 TRBV4-2 CASSVQTGLAMGNNNEQFF
15 TRBJ2-7 TRBD1 TRBV4-2 CASSPRDSLSYEQYF
14 TRBJ2-7 NA TRBV7-6 CASSLNLLAYEQYF
11 TRBJ2-7 NA TRBV29-1 CSVEDRDGIQF
13 TRBJ2-7 NA TRBV6-2/TRBV6-3 CAIPWGEFYEQYF
17 TRBJ2-1 NA TRBV5-1 CASSLEQEGWGYNEQFF
16 TRBJ2-3 NA TRBV7-9 CASRYQNPSLGDTQYF
15 TRBJ2-1 NA TRBV4-3 CASSQERDLNNEQFF
13 TRBJ2-7 NA TRBV12-3/TRBV12-4 CASRRQDWGEQYF
13 TRBJ2-1 TRBD2 TRBV29-1 CSEAGGFYNEQFF
15 TRBJ2-7 NA TRBV10-3 CAISESTVITYEQYF
15 TRBJ2-1 NA TRBV27 CATWGGRNLYNEQFF
9 TRBJ2-7 NA TRBV29-1 CIPFYEQYF
15 TRBJ2-1 TRBD2 TRBV12-3/TRBV12-4 CASRVAGGPYNEQFF
15 TRBJ2-7 TRBD2 TRBV4-3 CASSQEGTSGYEQYF
15 TRBJ2-1 NA TRBV4-3 CASSQDGNGVNEQFF
16 TRBJ2-1 TRBD2 TRBV6-1 CASSQTSGGYYNEQFF
11 TRBJ2-2 NA TRBV29-1 CSVGHTGELFF
14 TRBJ2-1 TRBD1 TRBV5-1 CASSTRDRDNEQFF
15 TRBJ2-1 NA TRBV4-1 CASSQETGSLNEQFF
13 TRBJ2-1 NA TRBV28 CASSLDRYNEQFF
14 TRBJ2-7 NA TRBV12-3/TRBV12-4 CASSLDGRMYEQYF
12 TRBJ2-1 NA TRBV6-5 CASTSSGYEQFF
16 TRBJ2-1 NA TRBV7-9 CASSSPARLDRNEQFF
15 TRBJ2-2 NA TRBV4-2 CASSQADRNTGELFF
14 TRBJ1-1 TRBD1 TRBV7-9 CASGYRGRDTEAFF
13 TRBJ2-3 TRBD2 TRBV7-8 CASRSSGRDTQYF
13 TRBJ2-2 NA TRBV6-4 CASSAGSSGELFF
15 TRBJ2-1 NA TRBV27 CASSLGGIPYNEQFF
13 TRBJ2-7 NA TRBV20-1 CSVRLGTSYEQYF
15 TRBJ2-1 TRBD1 TRBV7-9 CASSGGTGGRNEQFF